Listed here are 26 T cell receptor beta chains from one sample, sequenced in a study of resident and recirculating memory T cells in vitiligo. The data were produced by immunoSEQ multiplex PCR, yet TCRdb's version contains in-frame clones alone and is incomplete. The table shows around 76,000 clones, with approximately 90% occurring only once. Sequenced sample: blood. The receptors were sampled from a male donor with vitiligo.

J is TRBJ2-5 and V is TRBV7-3, with TRBD1 identical over 7 bases. This CDR3 has 14 amino acids. Per germline, CDR1 SGHTA and CDR2 FQGTGA. V lost 5 bases and J lost 4; bases outside the gene matches: 7. This CDR3 is CASSPEGGRETQYF. CDR3 bases: TGTGCCAGCAGCCCCGAAGGGGGCAGAGAGACCCAGTACTTC.

This clone was observed a single time. The rearrangement links TRBV5-5 to TRBJ2-7; D not resolved. This CDR3 has 14 amino acids. V was shortened by 5 bases and J by 1 base, with 13 bases between the two germline ends. Germline V gene sequence: CDR1 SGHKS, CDR2 YYEKEE (reference sequence). Here the CDR3 reads CASSHHPDSYEQYF. CDR3 nucleotides: TGTGCCAGCAGTCACCACCCAGATTCCTACGAGCAGTACTTC.

The J gene is TRBJ2-7, the V gene TRBV6-5; a weak D match, TRBD1 (5 bases). Per the germline V gene, CDR1 is MNHEY and CDR2 is SVGAGI. This CDR3 is 13 amino acids long. V lost 5 bases and J 3 bases, leaving 11 bases between the germline ends. CDR3 bases: TGTGCCAGCAGTGTAGGGGAAGGCTACGAGCAGTACTTC. It is translated as CASSVGEGYEQYF.

This chain joins TRBV5-6 and TRBJ2-1; unclear D gene. The CDR3 loop spans 13 amino acids. V lost 4 bases and J lost 8, with 13 bases in between. Germline CDR1 reads SGHDT; CDR2 reads YYEEEE. This CDR3 is CASSHSGYDEQFF. The CDR3 region has the DNA TGTGCCAGCAGCCACTCCGGTTACGATGAGCAGTTCTTC.

The gene calls are TRBV11-2 and TRBJ2-5; TRBD1 is a possible D gene (6 bases). CDR3 length equals 16 residues. The germline CDR1 and CDR2 sequences are SGHAT and FQNNGV. The V gene lost 2 bases and the J gene lost 1 base, with 14 bases spanning the gap. The CDR3 region is CASSLWSSGAQETQYF. The CDR3 nucleotides read TGTGCCAGCAGCTTATGGTCTTCAGGGGCCCAAGAGACCCAGTACTTC.

The V and J genes are TRBV21-1 and TRBJ1-2; TRBD1 is the table's D call and was not checked against the DNA. TRBV21-1 counts as a pseudogene. This CDR3 contains 17 residues. CDR3 sequence reads: CASALTPGSTPNYGYTF. The CDR3 region has the DNA TGTGCCAGCGCTCTAACCCCAGGCTCCACACCTAACTATGGCTACACCTTC.

The genes are TRBV19 and TRBJ1-5; 11 bases align to TRBD1. Unmatched junction bases numbered 9, after V lost 3 bases and J lost 8 bases. CDR1 and CDR2 (germline): LNHDA, SQIVND (reference sequence). The CDR3 contains 16 residues. CDR3 region: CASSIMDRGPGEPQHF. The CDR3 coding sequence is TGTGCCAGTAGTATCATGGACAGGGGGCCTGGGGAGCCCCAGCATTTT.

The chain carries TRBV5-1 and TRBJ2-7; a possible D gene is TRBD2 (5 bases). This CDR3 region has 14 residues. V gave up 1 base and J gave up 0 bases, with 8 bases separating them. Looked up from germline, CDR1 is SGHRS and CDR2 is YFSETQ. The CDR3 here is CASSLRESSYEQYF. The CDR3 nucleotides are TGCGCCAGCAGCTTGAGGGAGAGCTCCTACGAGCAGTACTTC. Filled out from reference TRBV5-1 and TRBJ2-7, the complete variable domain reads KAGVTQTPRYLIKTRGQQVTLSCSPISGHRSVSWYQQTPGQGLQFLFEYFSETQRNKGNFPGRFSGRQFSNSRSEMNVSTLELGDSALYLCASSLRESSYEQYFGPGTRLTVT.

There are a few counts of this clone. The chain links TRBV30 to TRBJ1-1; no definite D call. The CDR3 covers 12 residues. V lost 3 bases, J lost 1 base, and 6 bases lay in between. Per germline, CDR1 GTSNPN and CDR2 SVGIG (reference sequence). The CDR3: CAWRPGNTEAFF. As DNA, the CDR3 is TGTGCCTGGAGACCAGGGAACACTGAAGCTTTCTTT.

The gene calls are TRBV6-5 and TRBJ1-2; D remains unclear. This CDR3 spans 14 amino acids. The germline gives CDR1 MNHEY, CDR2 SVGAGI. V was cut by 2 bases and J by 6 bases, with 13 bases left in between. The CDR3 nucleotides read TGTGCCAGCAGTTACGACAACAATTTCAATGGCTACACCTTC. It yields the protein CASSYDNNFNGYTF.

The V gene is TRBV7-2, the J gene TRBJ1-5; TRBD1 matches 7 bases. The J segment lost 3 bases and the V segment lost 5 bases, leaving 10 bases of the junction unmatched. Germline CDR1 reads SGHTA; CDR2 reads FQGNSA. CDR3 size: 16 residues. The chain's CDR3 is CASSIRGTGNNQPQHF. CDR3 sequence (DNA): TGTGCCAGCAGCATCAGGGGGACCGGCAACAATCAGCCCCAGCATTTT.

This clone appeared once. The J gene is TRBJ1-2, the V gene TRBV7-3, with 7 bases matching TRBD1. The CDR3 is 15 residues long. Germline assignment: CDR1 SGHTA and CDR2 FQGTGA. Trimming removed 5 bases from V and 5 bases from J; junction bases left unmatched: 11. Written as DNA, the CDR3 is TGTGCCAGCAGCCCTCAGGGGGTGGACCATTATGGCTACACCTTC. Amino acids: CASSPQGVDHYGYTF.

The V gene is TRBV7-2, the J gene TRBJ2-7; 7 positions match TRBD2. Germline V gene lookup returns CDR1 SGHTA and CDR2 FQGNSA. The CDR3 contains 17 residues. V lost 6 bases to trimming and J lost 2 bases; unmatched junction nucleotides: 16. The CDR3 DNA is TGTGCCAGCAGTTCGCGCGGGGGTTTCCCTCGAGCCTACGAGCAGTACTTC. It is translated as CASSSRGGFPRAYEQYF.

The rearrangement links TRBV2 to TRBJ2-2, with 10 bases fitting TRBD1. This CDR3 has 15 amino acids. Looked up from germline, CDR1 is SNHLY and CDR2 is FYNNEI. The junction had 5 bases not matched to a gene; V was cut back by 4 bases and J by 6 bases. The chain's CDR3 is CASSVSGTGAGELFF. CDR3 nucleotide sequence: TGTGCCAGCAGTGTCTCTGGGACAGGGGCCGGGGAGCTGTTTTTT.

The gene calls are TRBV4-2 and TRBJ2-2, with TRBD1 matching 8 bases. The CDR3 is 15 residues long. Trimming at V came to 3 bases and at J to 1 base, leaving 1 base not matched to a gene. Germline V gene lookup returns CDR1 LGHNA and CDR2 YNFKEQ. The DNA of the CDR3 is TGTGCCAGCAGCCAGGGGACAGGGAACACCGGGGAGCTGTTTTTT. Translating it yields CASSQGTGNTGELFF.

The sample holds one count of this clone. J is TRBJ2-2 and V is TRBV4-2, with D perhaps TRBD2 (5 bases). V lost 6 bases and J lost 5, with 13 bases in between. CDR1 LGHNA and CDR2 YNFKEQ come from the germline V gene. This CDR3 comprises 14 residues. The CDR3 bases are TGTGCCAGCAGACGGGGAGTTGAAACCGGGGAGCTGTTTTTT. Its protein product is CASRRGVETGELFF.

This clone turned up a few times. The chain links TRBV6-6 to TRBJ2-3; maybe TRBD1 (5 bases). Germline values: CDR1 MNHNY, CDR2 SVGAGI (reference sequence). V was clipped by 5 bases and J by 0 bases, with 9 bases between them. The CDR3 totals 14 residues. This chain's CDR3 is CASSPRDSTDTQYF. Here the CDR3 DNA reads TGTGCCAGCAGTCCCAGGGATAGCACAGATACGCAGTATTTT.

This chain links TRBV10-3 with TRBJ2-3, with D hard to call. The germline V gene has CDR1 ENHRY and CDR2 SYGVKD. V gave up 0 bases and J gave up 4 bases, with 5 bases separating them. This CDR3 region has 13 residues. The chain's CDR3 is CAISESAADTQYF. In DNA form, the CDR3 reads TGTGCCATCAGTGAGTCTGCGGCAGATACGCAGTATTTT.

This clone was observed a single time. This chain links TRBV7-2 with TRBJ1-6; a possible D gene is TRBD1 (6 bases). CDR1 is SGHTA and CDR2 is FQGNSA in the germline V gene. The CDR3 is 15 amino acids. The V and J ends lost 1 base and 4 bases respectively, with 8 bases between them. The CDR3 coding sequence is TGTGCCAGCAGCTTAGGGACAGTTTATAATTCACCCCTCCACTTT. Amino acids: CASSLGTVYNSPLHF. The full variable domain, completed using reference TRBV7-2 and TRBJ1-6, is GAGVSQSPSNKVTEKGKDVELRCDPISGHTALYWYRQSLGQGLEFLIYFQGNSAPDKSGLPSDRFSAERTGGSVSTLTIQRTQQEDSAVYLCASSLGTVYNSPLHFGNGTRLTVT.

The V gene is TRBV4-1, the J gene TRBJ1-3; D gene ambiguous. CDR3 length: 17 residues. CDR1 is MGHRA, CDR2 YSYEKL, per germline. Trimming took off 1 base at V and 0 bases at J, with 13 bases between the two ends. The CDR3 nucleotides are TGCGCCAGCAGCCAAGGCCGTACGGGGATCTCTGGAAACACCATATATTTT. This encodes CASSQGRTGISGNTIYF.

V and J are TRBV5-1 and TRBJ1-1; tentative D call: TRBD1 (5 bases). The CDR3 covers 15 residues. Trimming took 5 bases from V and 2 from J, leaving 16 bases between them. CDR1 and CDR2 from the germline V gene are SGHRS and YFSETQ. The CDR3 protein is CASSSPPGGNTEAFF. The CDR3 DNA sequence: TGCGCCAGCAGTTCTCCCCCCGGGGGTAACACTGAAGCTTTCTTT.

The rearrangement uses TRBV14 and TRBJ2-1, with 12 nucleotides matching TRBD1. Germline lookup yields CDR1 SGHDN and CDR2 FVKESK. Trimming cost V 6 bases and J 8 bases; bases outside gene matches: 8. The CDR3 spans 15 residues. This CDR3 reads CASSPRDRGRHEQFF. In DNA form, the CDR3 reads TGTGCCAGCAGTCCCCGGGACAGGGGGCGCCATGAGCAGTTCTTC.

CDR3 protein: CASSLGGTGPNQPQHF. The CDR3 DNA reads as TGTGCCAGCAGCTTAGGTGGGACAGGGCCAAATCAGCCCCAGCATTTT. The chain carries TRBV7-9 and TRBJ1-5; the match to TRBD1 covers 9 bases. Losses at the gene ends were 1 base for V and 4 bases for J; bases not matched to a gene: 5. Germline-derived CDR1 and CDR2 are SEHNR and FQNEAQ (reference sequence). The length of the CDR3 is 16 residues.

The chain has TRBV7-2 and TRBJ2-7; 8 nucleotides line up with TRBD1. Germline V CDR1 and CDR2: SGHTA, FQGNSA. The CDR3 runs to 13 residues. J was trimmed by 3 bases and V by 6 bases; bases with no gene match: 4. CDR3 in amino acids: CASSLTGGYEQYF. The CDR3 nucleotides read TGTGCCAGCAGTCTTACAGGGGGCTACGAGCAGTACTTC.

The rearrangement links TRBV5-4 to TRBJ2-2; 8 positions match TRBD2. There are 16 residues in the CDR3. Germline trimming cut 0 bases from V and 6 bases from J; bases unmatched to any gene: 7. CDR1 and CDR2 (germline): SGHNT, YYREEE (reference sequence). The CDR3 region is CASSLDGAGVSGELFF. CDR3 sequence (DNA): TGTGCCAGCAGCTTGGATGGAGCGGGGGTCTCCGGGGAGCTGTTTTTT.

This chain links TRBV5-4 with TRBJ2-1, with 9 nucleotides matching TRBD2. Germline V lookup: CDR1 SGHNT, CDR2 YYREEE (reference sequence). This CDR3 has 16 residues. Trimming at V came to 5 bases and at J to 1 base, leaving 7 bases not matched to a gene. The CDR3 region has the DNA TGTGCCAGCAGTCCCGCGGGGGGGCTGTCCTACAATGAGCAGTTCTTC. It encodes CASSPAGGLSYNEQFF.